This TCR beta chain was sequenced for a study of T cells in tuberculosis. V shed 3 bases and J 8 bases; nucleotides not matched to a gene: 6. The CDR3 runs to 14 residues. Looked up from germline, CDR1 is SGHAT and CDR2 is FQNNGV. Only in-frame clones appear in the TCRdb table, and some are missing; sequencing was by immunoSEQ multiplex PCR. The sample has 30,000 to 45,000 clones; 93% are singletons. The V and J genes are TRBV11-2 and TRBJ1-3; 8 positions agree with TRBD1. This receptor was obtained from a donor between 5 and 29 years old with latent tuberculosis or without tuberculosis infection. Material for sequencing was PBMCs. CDR3 loop: CASSLPGGRHTIYF. The CDR3 DNA follows: TGTGCCAGCAGCTTGCCAGGGGGCCGGCACACCATATATTTT.